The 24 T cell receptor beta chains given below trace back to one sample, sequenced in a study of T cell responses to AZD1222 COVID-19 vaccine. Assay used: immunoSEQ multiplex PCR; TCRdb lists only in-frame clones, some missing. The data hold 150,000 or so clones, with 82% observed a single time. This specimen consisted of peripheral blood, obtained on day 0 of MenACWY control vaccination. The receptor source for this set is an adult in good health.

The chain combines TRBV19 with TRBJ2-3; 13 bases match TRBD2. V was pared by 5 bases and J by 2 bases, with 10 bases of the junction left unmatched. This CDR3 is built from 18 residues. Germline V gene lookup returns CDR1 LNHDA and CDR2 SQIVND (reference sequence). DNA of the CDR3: TGTGCCAGTAGTCCCCATTGGACTAGCGGGGGACTCACAGATACGCAGTATTTT. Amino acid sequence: CASSPHWTSGGLTDTQYF.

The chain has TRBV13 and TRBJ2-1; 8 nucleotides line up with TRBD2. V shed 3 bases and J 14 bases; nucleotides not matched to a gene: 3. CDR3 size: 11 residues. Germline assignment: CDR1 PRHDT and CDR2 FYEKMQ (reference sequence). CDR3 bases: TGTGCCAGCAGCTTGGGCGGGAGGAAGTTCTTC. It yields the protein CASSLGGRKFF. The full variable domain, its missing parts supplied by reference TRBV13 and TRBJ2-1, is AAGVIQSPRHLIKEKRETATLKCYPIPRHDTVYWYQQGPGQDPQFLISFYEKMQSDKGSIPDRFSAQQFSDYHSELNMSSLELGDSALYFCASSLGGRKFFGPGTRLTVL.

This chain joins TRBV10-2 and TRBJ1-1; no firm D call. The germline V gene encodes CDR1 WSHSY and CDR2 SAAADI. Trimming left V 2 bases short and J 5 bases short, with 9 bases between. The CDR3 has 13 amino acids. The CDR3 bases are TGCGCCAGCAGTGAGGGAAAGAGGACTGAAGCTTTCTTT. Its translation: CASSEGKRTEAFF.

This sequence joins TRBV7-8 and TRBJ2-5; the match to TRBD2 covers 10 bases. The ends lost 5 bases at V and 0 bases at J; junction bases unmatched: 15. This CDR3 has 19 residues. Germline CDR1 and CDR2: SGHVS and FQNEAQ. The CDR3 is CASSPFRLAGAEYQETQYF. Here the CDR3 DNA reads TGTGCCAGCAGCCCATTCCGGCTAGCGGGGGCCGAGTACCAAGAGACCCAGTACTTC. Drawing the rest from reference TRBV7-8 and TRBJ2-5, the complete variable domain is GAGVSQSPRYKVAKRGQDVALRCDPISGHVSLFWYQQALGQGPEFLTYFQNEAQLDKSGLPSDRFFAERPEGSVSTLKIQRTQQEDSAVYLCASSPFRLAGAEYQETQYFGPGTRLLVL.

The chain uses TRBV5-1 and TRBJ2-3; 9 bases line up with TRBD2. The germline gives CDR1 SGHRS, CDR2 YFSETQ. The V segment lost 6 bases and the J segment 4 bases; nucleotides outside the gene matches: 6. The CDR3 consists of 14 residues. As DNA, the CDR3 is TGCGCCAGCACCGCGGGGGGGCCAGCAGATACGCAGTATTTT. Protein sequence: CASTAGGPADTQYF.

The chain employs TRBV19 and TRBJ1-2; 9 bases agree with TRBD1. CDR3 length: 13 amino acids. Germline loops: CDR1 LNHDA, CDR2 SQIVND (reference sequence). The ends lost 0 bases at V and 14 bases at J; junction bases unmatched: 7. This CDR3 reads CASSIDRDRVRTF. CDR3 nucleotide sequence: TGTGCCAGTAGTATAGACCGGGACAGGGTGAGGACCTTC. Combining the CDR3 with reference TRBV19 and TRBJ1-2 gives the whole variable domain DGGITQSPKYLFRKEGQNVTLSCEQNLNHDAMYWYRQDPGQGLRLIYYSQIVNDFQKGDIAEGYSVSREKKESFPLTVTSAQKNPTAFYLCASSIDRDRVRTFGSGTRLTVV.

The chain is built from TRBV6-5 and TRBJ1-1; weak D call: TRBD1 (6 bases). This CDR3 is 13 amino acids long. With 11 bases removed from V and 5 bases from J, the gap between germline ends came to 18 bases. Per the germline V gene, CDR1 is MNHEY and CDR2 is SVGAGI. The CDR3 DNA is TGTGCCGGGGCCCAAACAGGGATAACTGAAGCTTTCTTT. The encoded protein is CAGAQTGITEAFF.

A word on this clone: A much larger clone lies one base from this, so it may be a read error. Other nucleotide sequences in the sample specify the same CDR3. As DNA, the CDR3 is TGTGCCAGCAGCTCAGGACAGTACACTGAAGCTTTCTTT. This codes for CASSSGQYTEAFF. The V call is TRBV13, the J call TRBJ1-1, with D perhaps matching TRBD1 (6 bases). Deletions cut 4 bases from V and 3 bases from J, with 9 bases between. This CDR3 contains 13 residues. The germline V gene has CDR1 PRHDT and CDR2 FYEKMQ (reference sequence). Supplemented by reference TRBV13 and TRBJ1-1, the full variable domain reads AAGVIQSPRHLIKEKRETATLKCYPIPRHDTVYWYQQGPGQDPQFLISFYEKMQSDKGSIPDRFSAQQFSDYHSELNMSSLELGDSALYFCASSSGQYTEAFFGQGTRLTVV.

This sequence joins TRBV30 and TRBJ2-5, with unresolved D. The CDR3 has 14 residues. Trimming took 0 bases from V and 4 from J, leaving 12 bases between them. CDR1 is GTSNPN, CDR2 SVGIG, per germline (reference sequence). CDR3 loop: CAWSVARIGETQYF. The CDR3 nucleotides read TGTGCCTGGAGTGTGGCCCGGATAGGAGAGACCCAGTACTTC.

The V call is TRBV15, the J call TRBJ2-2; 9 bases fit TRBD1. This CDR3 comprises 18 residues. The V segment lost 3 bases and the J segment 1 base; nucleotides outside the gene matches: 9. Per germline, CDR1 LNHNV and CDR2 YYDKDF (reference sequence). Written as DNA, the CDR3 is TGTGCCACCAGCAGTCGGCCGGGACAGGGAGGGAACACCGGGGAGCTGTTTTTT. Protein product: CATSSRPGQGGNTGELFF.

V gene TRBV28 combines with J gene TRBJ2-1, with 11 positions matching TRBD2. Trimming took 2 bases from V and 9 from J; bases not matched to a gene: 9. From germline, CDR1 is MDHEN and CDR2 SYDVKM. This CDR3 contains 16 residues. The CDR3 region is CASSLMASGGRGEQFF. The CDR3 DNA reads TGTGCCAGCAGTTTAATGGCTAGCGGGGGGCGAGGTGAGCAGTTCTTC.

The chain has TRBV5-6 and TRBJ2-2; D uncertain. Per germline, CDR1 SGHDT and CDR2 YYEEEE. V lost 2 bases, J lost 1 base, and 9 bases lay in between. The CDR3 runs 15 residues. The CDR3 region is CASSFTLMNTGELFF. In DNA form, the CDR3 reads TGTGCCAGCAGCTTCACACTGATGAACACCGGGGAGCTGTTTTTT. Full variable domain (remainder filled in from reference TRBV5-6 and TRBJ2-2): DAGVTQSPTHLIKTRGQQVTLRCSPKSGHDTVSWYQQALGQGPQFIFQYYEEEERQRGNFPDRFSGHQFPNYSSELNVNALLLGDSALYLCASSFTLMNTGELFFGEGSRLTVL.

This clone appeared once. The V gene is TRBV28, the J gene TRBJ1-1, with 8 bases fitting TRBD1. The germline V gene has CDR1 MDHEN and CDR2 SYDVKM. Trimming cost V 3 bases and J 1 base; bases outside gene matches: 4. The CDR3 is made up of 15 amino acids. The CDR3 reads CASSFPQGANTEAFF. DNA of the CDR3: TGTGCCAGCAGTTTCCCTCAGGGGGCGAACACTGAAGCTTTCTTT.

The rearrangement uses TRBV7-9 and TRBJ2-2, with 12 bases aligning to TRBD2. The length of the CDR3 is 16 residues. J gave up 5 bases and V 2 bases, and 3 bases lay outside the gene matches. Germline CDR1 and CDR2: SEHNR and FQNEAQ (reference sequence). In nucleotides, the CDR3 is TGTGCCAGCAGCTTAACTAGCGGGGGGCCGACCGGGGAGCTGTTTTTT. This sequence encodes CASSLTSGGPTGELFF.

The CDR3 DNA reads as TGTGCCAGCAGAGTAGACAACTCCTATGGCTACACCTTC. It is translated as CASRVDNSYGYTF. V usage is TRBV6-5 and J usage is TRBJ1-2, with D hard to call. V dropped 6 bases and J dropped 4 bases, with 12 bases sitting between them. Germline loops: CDR1 MNHEY, CDR2 SVGAGI. The CDR3 runs 13 residues.

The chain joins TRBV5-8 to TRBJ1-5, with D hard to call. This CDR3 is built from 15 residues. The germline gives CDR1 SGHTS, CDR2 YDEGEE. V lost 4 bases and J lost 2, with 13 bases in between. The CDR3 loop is CASSRAPARNQPQHF. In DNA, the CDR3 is TGTGCCAGCAGCCGCGCGCCAGCCCGCAATCAGCCCCAGCATTTT.

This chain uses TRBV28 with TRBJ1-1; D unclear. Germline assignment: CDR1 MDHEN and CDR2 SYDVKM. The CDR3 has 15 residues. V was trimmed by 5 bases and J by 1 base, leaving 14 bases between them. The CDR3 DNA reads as TGTGCCAGCAGTCCCCACGAGAGAGGGAACACTGAAGCTTTCTTT. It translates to CASSPHERGNTEAFF.

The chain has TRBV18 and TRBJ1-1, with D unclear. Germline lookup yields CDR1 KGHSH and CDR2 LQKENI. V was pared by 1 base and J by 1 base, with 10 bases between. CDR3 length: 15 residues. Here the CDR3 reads CASSPRAGTNTEAFF. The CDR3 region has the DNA TGTGCCAGCTCACCACGAGCCGGAACGAACACTGAAGCTTTCTTT.

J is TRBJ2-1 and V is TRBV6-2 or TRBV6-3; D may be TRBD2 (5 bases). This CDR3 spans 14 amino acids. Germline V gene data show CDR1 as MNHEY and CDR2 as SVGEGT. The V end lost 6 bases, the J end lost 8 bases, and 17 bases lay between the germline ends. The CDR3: CASSPASTVDEQFF. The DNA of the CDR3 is TGTGCCAGCAGCCCCGCTAGCACTGTCGATGAGCAGTTCTTC.

The CDR3 DNA follows: TGTGCCAGCAGCCCTTCCAGGGGGATTGGCGGGGAGCTGTTTTTT. Amino acids: CASSPSRGIGGELFF. J is TRBJ2-2 and V is TRBV13; 7 nucleotides align to TRBD1. V trimming: 5 bases; J trimming: 7 bases; junction bases outside the gene matches: 10. Germline CDR1 and CDR2: PRHDT and FYEKMQ (reference sequence). The length of the CDR3 is 15 residues.

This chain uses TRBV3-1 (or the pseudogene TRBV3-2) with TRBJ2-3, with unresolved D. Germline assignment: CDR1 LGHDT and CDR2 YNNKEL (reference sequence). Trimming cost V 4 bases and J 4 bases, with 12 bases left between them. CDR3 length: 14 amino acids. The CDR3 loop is CASSPLPGPDTQYF. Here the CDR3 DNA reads TGTGCCAGCAGCCCACTGCCGGGTCCAGATACGCAGTATTTT.

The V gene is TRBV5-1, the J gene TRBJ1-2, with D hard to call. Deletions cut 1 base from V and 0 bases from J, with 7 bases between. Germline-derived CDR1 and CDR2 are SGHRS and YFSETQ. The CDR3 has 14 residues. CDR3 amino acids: CASSLREANYGYTF. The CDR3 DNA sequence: TGCGCCAGCAGCTTGCGGGAGGCTAACTATGGCTACACCTTC.

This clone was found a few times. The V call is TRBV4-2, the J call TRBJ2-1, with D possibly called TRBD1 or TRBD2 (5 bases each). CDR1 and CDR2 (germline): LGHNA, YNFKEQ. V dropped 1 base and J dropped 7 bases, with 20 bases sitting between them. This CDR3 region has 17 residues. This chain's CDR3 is CASSQGWDGGKLNEQFF. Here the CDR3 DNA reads TGTGCCAGCAGCCAAGGGTGGGACGGCGGAAAACTGAATGAGCAGTTCTTC.

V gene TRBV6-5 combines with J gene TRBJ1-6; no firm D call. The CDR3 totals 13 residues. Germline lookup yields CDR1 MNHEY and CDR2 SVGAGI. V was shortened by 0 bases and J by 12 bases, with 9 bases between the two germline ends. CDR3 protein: CASSYSLGRPLHF. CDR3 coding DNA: TGTGCCAGCAGTTACTCGCTCGGGAGACCCCTCCACTTT.